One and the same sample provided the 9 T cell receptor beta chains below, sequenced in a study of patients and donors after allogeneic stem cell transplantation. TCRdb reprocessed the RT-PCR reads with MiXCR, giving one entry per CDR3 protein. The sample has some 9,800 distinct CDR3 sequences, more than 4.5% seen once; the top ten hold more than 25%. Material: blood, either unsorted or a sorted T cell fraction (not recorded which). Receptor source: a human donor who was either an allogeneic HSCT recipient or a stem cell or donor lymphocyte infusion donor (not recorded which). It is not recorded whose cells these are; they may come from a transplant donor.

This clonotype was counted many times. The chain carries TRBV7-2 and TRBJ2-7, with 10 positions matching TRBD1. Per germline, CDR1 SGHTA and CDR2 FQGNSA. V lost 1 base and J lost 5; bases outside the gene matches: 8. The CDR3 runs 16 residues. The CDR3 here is CASSLGGTGVMDEQYF. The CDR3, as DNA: TGTGCCAGCAGCTTAGGGGGGACAGGGGTTATGGACGAGCAGTACTTC. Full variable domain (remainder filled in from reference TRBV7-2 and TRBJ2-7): GAGVSQSPSNKVTEKGKDVELRCDPISGHTALYWYRQSLGQGLEFLIYFQGNSAPDKSGLPSDRFSAERTGGSVSTLTIQRTQQEDSAVYLCASSLGGTGVMDEQYFGPGTRLTVT.

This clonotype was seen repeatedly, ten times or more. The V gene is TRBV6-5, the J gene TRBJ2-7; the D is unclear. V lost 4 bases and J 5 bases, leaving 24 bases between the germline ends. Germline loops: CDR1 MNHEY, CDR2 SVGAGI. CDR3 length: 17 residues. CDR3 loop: CASSFRKDPWGRDEQYF. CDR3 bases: TGTGCCAGCAGTTTCAGGAAGGACCCCTGGGGAAGAGACGAGCAGTACTTC.

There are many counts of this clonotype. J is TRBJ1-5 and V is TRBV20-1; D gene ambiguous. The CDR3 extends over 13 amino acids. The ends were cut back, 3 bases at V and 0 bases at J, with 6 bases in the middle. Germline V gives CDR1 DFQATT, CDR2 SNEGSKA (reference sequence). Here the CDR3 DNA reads TGCAGTGCTAGGGGTTATAGCAATCAGCCCCAGCATTTT. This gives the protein CSARGYSNQPQHF.

The CDR3 is CSAVRGYNEQFF. CDR3 nucleotide sequence: TGCAGTGCAGTGCGGGGCTACAATGAGCAGTTCTTC. The J gene is TRBJ2-1, the V gene TRBV20-1; possibly TRBD2 for D (6 bases). Germline lookup yields CDR1 DFQATT and CDR2 SNEGSKA (reference sequence). With 6 bases removed from V and 3 bases from J, the gap between germline ends came to 9 bases. The CDR3 runs to 12 residues.

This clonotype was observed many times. The CDR3 region is CASRKDSYEQYF. CDR3 coding DNA: TGTGCCAGCAGGAAAGACTCCTACGAGCAGTACTTC. The chain is built from TRBV6-5 and TRBJ2-7, with D unresolved. The germline gives CDR1 MNHEY, CDR2 SVGAGI. V was shortened by 6 bases and J by 0 bases, with 6 bases between the two germline ends. The CDR3 sequence is 12 residues long.

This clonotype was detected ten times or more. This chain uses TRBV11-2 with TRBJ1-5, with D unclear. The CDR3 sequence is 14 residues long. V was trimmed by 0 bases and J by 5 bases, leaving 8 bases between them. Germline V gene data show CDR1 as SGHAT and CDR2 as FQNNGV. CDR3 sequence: CASSLDGEYQPQHF. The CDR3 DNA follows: TGTGCCAGCAGCTTAGATGGAGAGTATCAGCCCCAGCATTTT.

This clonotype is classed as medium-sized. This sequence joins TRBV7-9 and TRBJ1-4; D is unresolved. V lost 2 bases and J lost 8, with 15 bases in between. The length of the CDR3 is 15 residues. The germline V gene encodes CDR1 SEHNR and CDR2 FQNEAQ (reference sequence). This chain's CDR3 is CASSLRVTLGEKLFF. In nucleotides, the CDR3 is TGTGCCAGCAGCTTACGGGTGACATTGGGGGAAAAACTGTTTTTT.

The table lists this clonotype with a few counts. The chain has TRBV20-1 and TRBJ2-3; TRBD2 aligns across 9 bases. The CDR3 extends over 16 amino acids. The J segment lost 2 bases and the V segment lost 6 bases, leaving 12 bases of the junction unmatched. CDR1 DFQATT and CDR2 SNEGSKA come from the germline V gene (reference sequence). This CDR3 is CSALGGGRVFTDTQYF. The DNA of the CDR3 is TGCAGTGCCCTGGGGGGCGGGAGGGTATTCACAGATACGCAGTATTTT.

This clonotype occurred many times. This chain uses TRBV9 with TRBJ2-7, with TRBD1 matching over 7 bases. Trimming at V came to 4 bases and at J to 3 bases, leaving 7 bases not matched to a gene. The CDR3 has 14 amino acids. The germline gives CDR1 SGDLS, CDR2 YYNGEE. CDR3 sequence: CASSPRTGHYEQYF. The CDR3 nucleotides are TGTGCCAGCAGCCCTCGGACAGGACACTACGAGCAGTACTTC. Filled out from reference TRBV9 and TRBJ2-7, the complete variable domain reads DSGVTQTPKHLITATGQRVTLRCSPRSGDLSVYWYQQSLDQGLQFLIQYYNGEERAKGNILERFSAQQFPDLHSELNLSSLELGDSALYFCASSPRTGHYEQYFGPGTRLTVT.